The 28 T cell receptor beta chains presented below share a single source sample, sequenced in a study of OX40 agonist ivuxolimab in advanced cancers. Clones were sequenced by immunoSEQ multiplex PCR, and TCRdb holds only the in-frame ones, with some missing. The sample includes 55,000 to 60,000 clones, around four fifths seen only once; the top ten take under 3.5%. The material sequenced was CD4+ or CD8+ T cells sorted from blood, taken in a trial of the OX40 agonist ivuxolimab. The source is an adult with an advanced solid tumor such as melanoma, head and neck, liver or kidney cancer.

This clone came up once. This sequence joins TRBV30 and TRBJ1-3; no firm D call. CDR1 is GTSNPN and CDR2 is SVGIG in the germline V gene (reference sequence). The V gene lost 4 bases and the J gene lost 0 bases, with 7 bases spanning the gap. The CDR3 consists of 13 residues. The chain's CDR3 is CAWMVYSGNTIYF. CDR3 sequence (DNA): TGTGCCTGGATGGTGTACTCTGGAAACACCATATATTTT.

The chain is built from TRBV5-4 and TRBJ2-7; 11 nucleotides line up with TRBD2. This CDR3 is built from 16 residues. Losses at the gene ends were 4 bases for V and 3 bases for J; bases not matched to a gene: 9. Germline assignment: CDR1 SGHNT and CDR2 YYREEE (reference sequence). The CDR3 sequence: CASSQATGLADYEQYF. The DNA for the CDR3 is TGTGCCAGCAGCCAGGCCACGGGACTAGCGGACTACGAGCAGTACTTC.

CDR3 DNA: TGCGCCAGCAGCGACCCGGGACTAGCACACAATGAGCAGTTCTTC. Residues: CASSDPGLAHNEQFF. V gene TRBV10-2 combines with J gene TRBJ2-1; 9 bases agree with TRBD2. V shed 6 bases, J shed 5 bases, and the junction held 8 bases outside the gene matches. The germline V gene has CDR1 WSHSY and CDR2 SAAADI. The CDR3 totals 15 residues.

Judged by abundance, this clone is medium-sized (0.01 to 0.1%). The V gene is TRBV13, the J gene TRBJ2-7; TRBD2 might be the D (5 bases). V shed 3 bases and J shed 2 bases, with 14 bases lying between them. CDR3 length: 15 amino acids. In germline, CDR1 is PRHDT, CDR2 FYEKMQ (reference sequence). CDR3 bases: TGTGCCAGCAGCTTCGGACTCCGGGGTACCTACGAGCAGTACTTC. It is translated as CASSFGLRGTYEQYF.

The genes are TRBV5-4 and TRBJ2-1; TRBD2 matches at 9 bases. Trimming at V came to 1 base and at J to 6 bases, leaving 5 bases not matched to a gene. The length of the CDR3 is 15 residues. Germline V gives CDR1 SGHNT, CDR2 YYREEE (reference sequence). This CDR3 reads CASSLSAGGPNEQFF. CDR3 nucleotide sequence: TGTGCCAGCAGCTTGAGCGCGGGAGGGCCCAATGAGCAGTTCTTC.

The chain couples TRBV10-3 to TRBJ2-1, with 9 bases lining up with TRBD2. Looked up from germline, CDR1 is ENHRY and CDR2 is SYGVKD. The CDR3 is made up of 15 amino acids. Germline trimming cut 2 bases from V and 7 bases from J; bases unmatched to any gene: 6. The DNA of the CDR3 is TGTGCCATCAGTGAGGGTAGCGGGAGTAGGAATGAGCAGTTCTTC. Amino acid sequence: CAISEGSGSRNEQFF.

This clone has just one count. CDR3 DNA: TGTGCCAGTAGTCGATCCTACGAGCAGTACTTC. As protein: CASSRSYEQYF. V gene TRBV19 combines with J gene TRBJ2-7; D is ambiguous. Germline values: CDR1 LNHDA, CDR2 SQIVND (reference sequence). V was shortened by 5 bases and J by 1 base, with 3 bases between the two germline ends. This CDR3 has 11 amino acids.

The chain combines TRBV18 with TRBJ1-5; D perhaps matches TRBD1 (6 bases). V was shortened by 3 bases and J by 6 bases, with 9 bases between the two germline ends. The CDR3 has 13 amino acids. Germline CDR1 KGHSH, CDR2 LQKENI. The CDR3 DNA sequence: TGTGCCAGCTCACCTGACAGGACTCAGCCCCAGCATTTT. It specifies CASSPDRTQPQHF. Combining the CDR3 with reference TRBV18 and TRBJ1-5 gives the whole variable domain NAGVMQNPRHLVRRRGQEARLRCSPMKGHSHVYWYRQLPEEGLKFMVYLQKENIIDESGMPKERFSAEFPKEGPSILRIQQVVRGDSAAYFCASSPDRTQPQHFGDGTRLSIL.

This sequence joins TRBV4-2 and TRBJ1-6; weak D call: TRBD1 (6 bases). The CDR3 is 15 residues long. Germline CDR1 and CDR2: LGHNA and YNFKEQ. V lost 7 bases, J lost 9 bases, and 19 bases lay in between. In DNA form, the CDR3 reads TGTGCCAGCAACACTGGGGGCTTGCGTCTTTCACCCCTCCACTTT. This translates into CASNTGGLRLSPLHF.

The sample holds one count of this clone. This rearrangement joins TRBV19 to TRBJ2-5; D might be TRBD1 or TRBD2, each matching 5 bases. The CDR3 contains 17 residues. Germline values: CDR1 LNHDA, CDR2 SQIVND (reference sequence). V was pared by 2 bases and J by 5 bases, with 21 bases between. The CDR3 DNA is TGTGCCAGTAGTATAAAGGCGATAGCCCCGGGACGGGAGACCCAGTACTTC. Translation gives CASSIKAIAPGRETQYF.

This clone came up once. The genes are TRBV19 and TRBJ2-7, with 8 nucleotides matching TRBD2. The J segment lost 4 bases and the V segment lost 0 bases, leaving 8 bases of the junction unmatched. The CDR3 length is 16 residues. Germline-derived CDR1 and CDR2 are LNHDA and SQIVND (reference sequence). DNA for the CDR3: TGTGCCAGTAGTATAGATGGGGCGGGGGGACGATACGAGCAGTACTTC. Translating gives CASSIDGAGGRYEQYF.

The chain joins TRBV7-3 to TRBJ2-5, with 7 bases that match TRBD2. The length of the CDR3 is 16 residues. In germline, CDR1 is SGHTA, CDR2 FQGTGA. Unmatched junction bases numbered 8, after V lost 2 bases and J lost 2 bases. The CDR3 nucleotides read TGTGCCAGCAGCTTAGTCGGCGGGAGAGGGCAAGAGACCCAGTACTTC. This encodes CASSLVGGRGQETQYF.

This sequence joins TRBV7-3 and TRBJ1-5, with 8 bases identical to TRBD1. The CDR3 covers 17 residues. Trimming took 2 bases from V and 10 from J; bases not matched to a gene: 16. Germline loops: CDR1 SGHTA, CDR2 FQGTGA. CDR3 protein: CASSLRGVGRGRSPQHF. Written as DNA, the CDR3 is TGTGCCAGCAGCTTACGAGGGGTGGGCAGGGGGCGATCCCCCCAGCATTTT. Full variable domain (rest looked up from reference TRBV7-3 and TRBJ1-5): GAGVSQTPSNKVTEKGKYVELRCDPISGHTALYWYRQSLGQGPEFLIYFQGTGAADDSGLPNDRFFAVRPEGSVSTLKIQRTERGDSAVYLCASSLRGVGRGRSPQHFGDGTRLSIL.

The chain employs TRBV9 and TRBJ1-2, with D perhaps matching TRBD1 (5 bases). From germline, CDR1 is SGDLS and CDR2 YYNGEE. CDR3 length equals 14 residues. Between the trimmed V and J ends, which lost 2 bases and 6 bases, there was a span of 14 bases. The DNA of the CDR3 is TGTGCCAGCAGCGTCGGCCGGAGGGGTGATGGCTACACCTTC. Translating it yields CASSVGRRGDGYTF.

The rearrangement links TRBV5-5 to TRBJ2-7, with a weak D call TRBD1 (5 bases). The ends were cut back, 7 bases at V and 6 bases at J, with 17 bases in the middle. Germline V gene sequence: CDR1 SGHKS, CDR2 YYEKEE (reference sequence). The CDR3 has 13 amino acids. The chain's CDR3 is CASGAGLSGEQYF. The CDR3 DNA reads as TGTGCCAGCGGGGCCGGCCTATCGGGCGAGCAGTACTTC.

This chain connects TRBV30 to TRBJ2-2; D remains unclear. The CDR3 runs 13 residues. The germline V gene has CDR1 GTSNPN and CDR2 SVGIG (reference sequence). V was pared by 4 bases and J by 7 bases, with 13 bases between. The CDR3 loop reads CAWTPSLGGELFF. The DNA for the CDR3 is TGTGCCTGGACACCTTCCCTTGGCGGGGAGCTGTTTTTT.

V usage is TRBV7-2 and J usage is TRBJ2-7; 13 positions match TRBD2. This CDR3 comprises 16 residues. The ends lost 5 bases at V and 1 base at J; junction bases unmatched: 5. Germline V gene data show CDR1 as SGHTA and CDR2 as FQGNSA. The CDR3 is CASSRTSGSVSYEQYF. The CDR3 DNA reads as TGTGCCAGCAGCCGGACTAGCGGGAGTGTGTCCTACGAGCAGTACTTC.

This clone was detected a few times. As DNA, the CDR3 is TGTGCCAGCAGTGCACGGGACAGTAATTCACCCCTCCACTTT. Translated: CASSARDSNSPLHF. The chain is built from TRBV6-5 and TRBJ1-6; 7 nucleotides match TRBD1. V lost 5 bases, J lost 6 bases, and 4 bases stayed unmatched. Germline CDR1 and CDR2: MNHEY and SVGAGI. The CDR3 has 14 residues.

The V call is TRBV7-9, the J call TRBJ2-3, with D perhaps matching TRBD2 (5 bases). Trimming removed 3 bases from V and 10 bases from J, with 14 bases in between. This CDR3 region has 13 residues. Looked up from germline, CDR1 is SEHNR and CDR2 is FQNEAQ (reference sequence). Written as DNA, the CDR3 is TGTGCCAGCAGCTTTCCCCATGGAGGCCCGCAGTATTTT. Protein sequence: CASSFPHGGPQYF.

The CDR3 DNA sequence: TGCGCCAGCAGACGAACGACTAGCTTCCAAGAGACCCAGTACTTC. Encoded protein: CASRRTTSFQETQYF. V usage is TRBV5-1 and J usage is TRBJ2-5; 7 nucleotides match TRBD2. The V segment lost 5 bases and the J segment 1 base; nucleotides outside the gene matches: 8. Germline values: CDR1 SGHRS, CDR2 YFSETQ. The length of the CDR3 is 15 residues.

The chain is built from TRBV28 and TRBJ1-1; a weak D match, TRBD1 (5 bases). Germline CDR1 MDHEN, CDR2 SYDVKM. Trimming shortened V by 5 bases and J by 4 bases, and 17 bases separated the two germline ends. This CDR3 is built from 15 residues. The CDR3 coding sequence is TGTGCCAGCAGTGGGGGGGTTGCAGTTAGCACTGAAGCTTTCTTT. Protein product: CASSGGVAVSTEAFF.

The chain carries TRBV5-6 and TRBJ1-2, with 9 nucleotides matching TRBD1. Trimming at V came to 4 bases and at J to 1 base, leaving 11 bases not matched to a gene. This CDR3 is 17 amino acids long. Germline CDR1 reads SGHDT; CDR2 reads YYEEEE. The CDR3 DNA follows: TGTGCCAGCAGCCCCACGTTCGGGACAGGGAATAACTATGGCTACACCTTC. It encodes CASSPTFGTGNNYGYTF.

The rearrangement links TRBV5-4 to TRBJ1-2; no clear D gene. CDR3 length: 14 residues. Germline lookup yields CDR1 SGHNT and CDR2 YYREEE (reference sequence). The V end was cut by 4 bases, the J end by 5 bases, with 15 bases between. The CDR3 spells CASSQDGKAYGYTF. The CDR3, as DNA: TGTGCCAGCAGCCAAGATGGGAAGGCTTATGGCTACACCTTC.

Comments on this clone: A junction boundary mismatches the germline segment, possibly from a read error. V gene TRBV5-6 combines with J gene TRBJ2-6; a weak D match, TRBD1 (5 bases). The CDR3 is 17 amino acids. The germline V gene has CDR1 SGHDT and CDR2 YYEEEE. CDR3 residues: CASGHRNITKSGQRPDF. The CDR3 DNA follows: TGTGCCAGCGGACACCGCAATATCACAAAGTCGGGCCAACGTCCTGACTTC.

The chain carries TRBV29-1 and TRBJ2-2, with 11 positions matching TRBD1. V was clipped by 7 bases and J by 3 bases; unmatched bases: 10. The length of the CDR3 is 16 residues. In germline, CDR1 is SQVTM, CDR2 ANQGSEA. The CDR3 region is CSGAGTGGTDTGELFF. Here the CDR3 DNA reads TGCAGCGGTGCCGGGACAGGGGGTACCGACACCGGGGAGCTGTTTTTT.

This chain joins TRBV6-5 and TRBJ2-1, with 7 positions matching TRBD2. V was pared by 7 bases and J by 10 bases, with 16 bases of the junction left unmatched. This CDR3 region has 15 residues. Per germline, CDR1 MNHEY and CDR2 SVGAGI. CDR3 coding DNA: TGTGCCAGCATCAAGAAGGGAAGCGGGGTCGTGGAGCAGTTCTTC. This gives the protein CASIKKGSGVVEQFF.

The CDR3 sequence is CASSTLGTDNSPLHF. The CDR3 nucleotides are TGTGCCAGCTCTACGTTAGGGACTGATAATTCACCCCTCCACTTT. The chain is built from TRBV18 and TRBJ1-6, with D perhaps TRBD1 (5 bases). Trimming shortened V by 6 bases and J by 5 bases, and 14 bases separated the two germline ends. The CDR3 loop spans 15 amino acids. Germline assignment: CDR1 KGHSH and CDR2 LQKENI. Based on the CDR3 plus reference TRBV18 and TRBJ1-6, the full variable domain is NAGVMQNPRHLVRRRGQEARLRCSPMKGHSHVYWYRQLPEEGLKFMVYLQKENIIDESGMPKERFSAEFPKEGPSILRIQQVVRGDSAAYFCASSTLGTDNSPLHFGNGTRLTVT.

The chain employs TRBV6-5 and TRBJ2-1, with D perhaps TRBD1 (5 bases). With 4 bases removed from V and 7 bases from J, the gap between germline ends came to 14 bases. This CDR3 is 14 amino acids long. Germline V lookup: CDR1 MNHEY, CDR2 SVGAGI. This CDR3 reads CASSFIDRVNEQFF. As DNA, the CDR3 is TGTGCCAGCAGTTTCATCGACAGAGTAAATGAGCAGTTCTTC.